These 18 T cell receptor beta chains were all obtained from the same sample, sequenced in a study of graft-versus-host responses after intestinal transplantation. What these receptors recognize is not known. The method was immunoSEQ multiplex PCR; TCRdb's version includes in-frame clones alone and lacks a portion of them. The data contain approximately 85,000 clones, approximately 92% of them seen just once; the ten biggest clones take up about 1%. Sample: unstimulated CD8+ T cells sorted from spleen or lymph node cells, taken before transplant. The source of these receptors is a human donor who was the organ donor for an intestinal transplant.

The chain employs TRBV5-1 and TRBJ2-7; the D is unclear. V was cut by 3 bases and J by 6 bases, with 10 bases left in between. CDR3 length: 12 residues. Germline loops: CDR1 SGHRS, CDR2 YFSETQ. CDR3 nucleotides: TGCGCCAGCAGCTCCTTGGGCTGCGAGCAGTACTTC. Its protein is CASSSLGCEQYF.

The V gene is TRBV7-9, the J gene TRBJ2-1; D might be TRBD2 (5 bases). V lost 5 bases and J 9 bases, leaving 23 bases between the germline ends. The CDR3 extends over 16 amino acids. Germline CDR1 is SEHNR and CDR2 is FQNEAQ (reference sequence). In DNA, the CDR3 is TGTGCCAGCAGCCACAGAGCCGGGATCGTCTTTGGTGAGCAGTTCTTC. It specifies CASSHRAGIVFGEQFF.

V gene TRBV9 combines with J gene TRBJ1-2, with D tentatively TRBD1 (5 bases). The V end was cut by 9 bases, the J end by 5 bases, with 14 bases between. Per the germline V gene, CDR1 is SGDLS and CDR2 is YYNGEE. The CDR3 has 12 amino acids. The CDR3 DNA sequence: TGTGCCACCCGTGACAGCGCTTATGGCTACACCTTC. This gives the protein CATRDSAYGYTF.

This clone showed up just once. This chain joins TRBV6-5 and TRBJ1-1, with a weak D call TRBD1 (5 bases). V gave up 6 bases and J gave up 8 bases, with 10 bases separating them. This CDR3 spans 11 amino acids. Germline CDR1 and CDR2: MNHEY and SVGAGI. CDR3 coding DNA: TGTGCCAGCAGGGGGGGGGTGGAAGCTTTCTTT. Encoded protein: CASRGGVEAFF.

The chain employs TRBV27 and TRBJ2-3; 11 bases match TRBD2. Germline CDR1 and CDR2: MNHEY and SMNVEV (reference sequence). The CDR3 is made up of 17 amino acids. V dropped 3 bases and J dropped 1; count of bases not matched to a gene: 6. DNA of the CDR3: TGTGCCAGCAGTTTGTTCTCGACTAGCGGGGGCACAGATACGCAGTATTTT. It yields the protein CASSLFSTSGGTDTQYF.

The CDR3 sequence is CASSPMGPYNEQFF. The CDR3 nucleotides are TGTGCCAGCAGCCCAATGGGCCCCTACAATGAGCAGTTCTTC. The chain is built from TRBV7-3 and TRBJ2-1; D gene unclear. Germline CDR1 is SGHTA and CDR2 is FQGTGA. The CDR3 spans 14 residues. V dropped 5 bases and J dropped 2 bases, with 10 bases sitting between them.

The rearrangement uses TRBV28 and TRBJ2-7, with TRBD1 matching 7 bases. Trimming cost V 5 bases and J 2 bases; bases outside gene matches: 6. Per germline, CDR1 MDHEN and CDR2 SYDVKM. The CDR3 spans 14 residues. In DNA, the CDR3 is TGTGCCAGCAGTCCGCGACAGGGCCCCTACGAGCAGTACTTC. Translating gives CASSPRQGPYEQYF.

V gene TRBV2 combines with J gene TRBJ2-5; 11 bases are a match to TRBD2. V lost 5 bases to trimming and J lost 10 bases; unmatched junction nucleotides: 15. This CDR3 has 16 amino acids. Germline lookup yields CDR1 SNHLY and CDR2 FYNNEI. The CDR3 coding sequence is TGTGCCAGCAGTCCGAGACTAGCGGGACCCCCATCGGACCAGTACTTC. Residues: CASSPRLAGPPSDQYF.

This clone was picked up a small number of times. The genes are TRBV6-1 and TRBJ1-2, with 9 bases that match TRBD1. Per the germline V gene, CDR1 is MNHNS and CDR2 is SASEGT. The V gene end was trimmed by 7 bases and the J gene end by 7 bases; junction bases not matched to a gene: 10. This CDR3 comprises 14 residues. The CDR3 here is CASTEGGTGLGYTF. Here the CDR3 DNA reads TGTGCCAGCACTGAGGGCGGGACAGGGCTTGGCTACACCTTC.

V gene TRBV5-6 combines with J gene TRBJ2-3; D is undetermined. The CDR3 runs to 12 residues. From germline, CDR1 is SGHDT and CDR2 YYEEEE. Trimming pared 4 bases from V and 1 base from J, leaving 4 bases between. The CDR3: CASSPGTDTQYF. The CDR3 DNA reads TGTGCCAGCAGCCCTGGCACAGATACGCAGTATTTT.

The chain joins TRBV27 to TRBJ2-7, with a weak D call TRBD2 (5 bases). In germline, CDR1 is MNHEY, CDR2 SMNVEV (reference sequence). V dropped 3 bases and J dropped 3 bases, with 9 bases sitting between them. The CDR3 covers 13 residues. CDR3 bases: TGTGCCAGCAGTTTTGGGAGTCGCTACGAGCAGTACTTC. Encoded protein: CASSFGSRYEQYF.

J is TRBJ2-7 and V is TRBV6-6, with TRBD2 matching over 7 bases. The CDR3 has 15 residues. The V segment lost 2 bases and the J segment 2 bases; nucleotides outside the gene matches: 6. Germline V gene lookup returns CDR1 MNHNY and CDR2 SVGAGI (reference sequence). The DNA for the CDR3 is TGTGCCAGCAGTTACGGGGGGGATGGAGCCTACGAGCAGTACTTC. It is translated as CASSYGGDGAYEQYF.

The chain joins TRBV7-8 to TRBJ2-4; perhaps TRBD1 as D (5 bases). Germline V gene lookup returns CDR1 SGHVS and CDR2 FQNEAQ. Between the trimmed V and J ends, which lost 2 bases and 2 bases, there was a span of 16 bases. This CDR3 is 17 amino acids long. CDR3 bases: TGTGCCAGCAGCTTATACCAGGACACAGTAACCAAAAACATTCAGTACTTC. This encodes CASSLYQDTVTKNIQYF.

The sample holds a few counts of this clone. The chain couples TRBV5-6 to TRBJ1-2; TRBD1 matches 7 bases. CDR1 SGHDT and CDR2 YYEEEE come from the germline V gene. This CDR3 region has 13 residues. V gave up 2 bases and J gave up 5 bases; unmatched junction bases: 3. CDR3 nucleotides: TGTGCCAGCAGCTTTCAGGGGGGATATGGCTACACCTTC. As protein: CASSFQGGYGYTF.

CDR3 amino acids: CASRSVPNTEAFF. The CDR3 nucleotides read TGTGCCAGCAGGTCGGTCCCGAACACTGAAGCTTTCTTT. The chain combines TRBV13 with TRBJ1-1; D gene unclear. CDR3 length: 13 amino acids. Germline V CDR1 and CDR2: PRHDT, FYEKMQ (reference sequence). V dropped 6 bases and J dropped 1 base, with 9 bases sitting between them.

This chain joins TRBV7-9 and TRBJ2-7; D possibly corresponds to TRBD2 (5 bases). Deletions cut 5 bases from V and 0 bases from J, with 14 bases between. CDR3 length: 15 amino acids. Germline V gene sequence: CDR1 SEHNR, CDR2 FQNEAQ (reference sequence). The CDR3 DNA is TGTGCCAGCAGCATAAGCGGTGGCTTCTCCTACGAGCAGTACTTC. Residues: CASSISGGFSYEQYF. The complete variable domain, with remaining parts taken from reference TRBV7-9 and TRBJ2-7, reads DTGVSQNPRHKITKRGQNVTFRCDPISEHNRLYWYRQTLGQGPEFLTYFQNEAQLEKSRLLSDRFSAERPKGSFSTLEIQRTEQGDSAMYLCASSISGGFSYEQYFGPGTRLTVT.

V usage is TRBV30 and J usage is TRBJ2-5; a possible D gene is TRBD2 (7 bases). Trimming cost V 3 bases and J 12 bases, with 14 bases left between them. The CDR3 is made up of 11 amino acids. The germline V gene encodes CDR1 GTSNPN and CDR2 SVGIG (reference sequence). The CDR3 spells CAWRGGLQKYF. CDR3 bases: TGTGCCTGGAGGGGGGGGCTTCAGAAGTACTTC.

The chain is built from TRBV7-8 and TRBJ2-1; D may be TRBD2 (6 bases). V shed 3 bases and J shed 4 bases, with 16 bases lying between them. Germline assignment: CDR1 SGHVS and CDR2 FQNEAQ. The CDR3 runs to 16 residues. This CDR3 reads CASSFWPGEGYNEQFF. In DNA, the CDR3 is TGTGCCAGCAGCTTCTGGCCGGGAGAAGGTTACAATGAGCAGTTCTTC.